This T cell receptor beta chain was documented in a study of T cell responses to AZD1222 COVID-19 vaccine. Only in-frame clones appear in the TCRdb table, and some are missing; sequencing was by immunoSEQ multiplex PCR. This sample carries 150,000 to 190,000 clones, 70% to 90% of them seen once, and the ten largest clones take 6.9%. The CDR3 length is 14 residues. V shed 8 bases and J shed 2 bases, with 16 bases lying between them. CDR1 is SGHNT and CDR2 is YYREEE in the germline V gene (reference sequence). In its sample, this clone was seen many times. The source of this sequence is an adult who had recovered from COVID-19. The chain is built from TRBV5-4 and TRBJ1-2; TRBD1 might be the D (5 bases). This specimen consisted of peripheral blood, obtained after recovery from COVID-19. CDR3 amino acids: CASLRDGGNYGYTF. The CDR3 DNA reads as TGTGCCAGTCTAAGGGACGGCGGCAACTATGGCTACACCTTC.